These 10 T cell receptor beta chains came from one sample sequenced in a study of CD8+ T cells in alopecia areata. The treatment: oral pan-JAK inhibitor, 5-10 mg twice daily. The authors extracted RNA and reverse transcribed it into cDNA as the sequencing template. Generated by immunoSEQ multiplex PCR, the TCRdb table keeps only in-frame clones and is missing some. The table shows roughly 250,000 clones, with 50% to 75% occurring only once. Here the sequenced sample was CD4+ T cells sorted from blood, taken between weeks 51 and 54, from a patient treated with tofacitinib. These receptors originate from a human donor with alopecia areata.

In nucleotides, the CDR3 is TGTGCCTGGAGTGTACGCCGAGGGCCCCAGCATTTT. Its translation is CAWSVRRGPQHF. V gene TRBV30 combines with J gene TRBJ1-5; no reliable D call. Trimming removed 0 bases at V and 9 bases at J, with 9 bases between. Germline V gene lookup returns CDR1 GTSNPN and CDR2 SVGIG (reference sequence). The CDR3 spans 12 residues.

A few counts support this clone. V is TRBV27 and J is TRBJ2-7; D is tentatively TRBD1 or TRBD2 (5 bases each). The CDR3 spans 16 residues. V lost 6 bases, J lost 0 bases, and 18 bases lay in between. The germline V gene encodes CDR1 MNHEY and CDR2 SMNVEV (reference sequence). This CDR3 reads CASRRPAGGGSYEQYF. The CDR3 DNA is TGTGCCAGCAGAAGGCCCGCCGGTGGGGGCTCCTACGAGCAGTACTTC.

This clone was observed a handful of times. CDR3 nucleotides: TGTGCCAGCAGTTTGACCGGGACACCAGTAAACATTCAGTACTTC. Protein: CASSLTGTPVNIQYF. This chain uses TRBV6-5 with TRBJ2-4; D might be TRBD1 (6 bases). The V end was cut by 4 bases, the J end by 6 bases, with 16 bases between. The CDR3 totals 15 residues. Germline CDR1 MNHEY, CDR2 SVGAGI.

About this clone: The junction shows a germline mismatch at one end, possibly a read error. V gene TRBV7-7 combines with J gene TRBJ2-3, with D maybe TRBD2 (6 bases). The CDR3 covers 14 residues. The germline gives CDR1 SSHAT, CDR2 FNYEAQ (reference sequence). The CDR3 is CASSLTAGTDTQYF. The CDR3, as DNA: TGTGCTAGCAGCTTAACGGCGGGGACAGATACGCAGTATTTT.

CDR3 sequence: CASSLDQGFGNTIYF. For the CDR3, the DNA is TGCGCCAGCAGCTTGGATCAGGGGTTTGGAAACACCATATATTTT. The V call is TRBV5-1, the J call TRBJ1-3; tentatively, D is TRBD1 (6 bases). Deletions cut 0 bases from V and 3 bases from J, with 10 bases between. CDR1 is SGHRS, CDR2 YFSETQ, per germline. The CDR3 length is 15 residues.

J is TRBJ2-5 and V is TRBV11-2; possibly TRBD2 for D (6 bases). Germline lookup yields CDR1 SGHAT and CDR2 FQNNGV. V lost 3 bases to trimming and J lost 4 bases, with 15 bases between them. The CDR3 has 15 amino acids. The CDR3 loop reads CASSLVLSSVETQYF. The CDR3 coding sequence is TGTGCCAGCAGCTTGGTCTTGTCTAGCGTAGAGACCCAGTACTTC.

The CDR3 region has the DNA TGTGCCAGCAGCGAAGGAGGATTTAGCAATCAGCCCCAGCATTTT. Translation: CASSEGGFSNQPQHF. The chain couples TRBV9 to TRBJ1-5; no definite D call. The germline CDR1 and CDR2 sequences are SGDLS and YYNGEE. This CDR3 is built from 15 residues. V gave up 3 bases and J gave up 0 bases, with 10 bases separating them.

The genes are TRBV10-3 and TRBJ2-5; weak D call: TRBD2 (6 bases). The CDR3 covers 14 residues. V dropped 10 bases and J dropped 0 bases, with 15 bases sitting between them. Germline CDR1 is ENHRY and CDR2 is SYGVKD. The CDR3 DNA is TGTGCCACACGGGGGACCCCGGACCAAGAGACCCAGTACTTC. This codes for CATRGTPDQETQYF.

This chain connects TRBV9 to TRBJ1-4; D unclear. Trimming removed 3 bases from V and 5 bases from J, with 5 bases in between. Per the germline V gene, CDR1 is SGDLS and CDR2 is YYNGEE. This CDR3 comprises 12 residues. CDR3 loop: CASSGPNEKLFF. For the CDR3, the DNA is TGTGCCAGCAGCGGACCCAATGAAAAACTGTTTTTT.

In its sample, this clone was seen a few times. This chain joins TRBV15 and TRBJ1-5; D remains unclear. Per germline, CDR1 LNHNV and CDR2 YYDKDF (reference sequence). The CDR3 extends over 15 amino acids. Trimming stripped 3 bases from V and 0 bases from J, with 9 bases between. The CDR3 sequence is CATSRGSGSNQPQHF. The DNA of the CDR3 is TGTGCCACCAGCAGGGGATCGGGTAGCAATCAGCCCCAGCATTTT.